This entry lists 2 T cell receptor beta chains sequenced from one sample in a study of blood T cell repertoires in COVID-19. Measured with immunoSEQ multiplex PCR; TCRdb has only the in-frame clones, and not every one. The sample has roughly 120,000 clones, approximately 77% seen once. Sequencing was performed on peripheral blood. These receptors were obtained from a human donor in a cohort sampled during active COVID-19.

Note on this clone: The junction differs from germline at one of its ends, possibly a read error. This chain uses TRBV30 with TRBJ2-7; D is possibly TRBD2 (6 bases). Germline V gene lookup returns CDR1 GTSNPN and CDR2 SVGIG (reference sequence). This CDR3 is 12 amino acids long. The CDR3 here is CAWGRQGRPPDF. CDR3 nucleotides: TGTGCCTGGGGGAGGCAGGGCAGACCCCCGGACTTC. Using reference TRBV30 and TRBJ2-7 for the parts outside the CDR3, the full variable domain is SQTIHQWPATLVQPVGSPLSLECTVEGTSNPNLYWYRQAAGRGLQLLFYSVGIGQISSEVPQNLSASRPQDRQFILSSKKLLLSDSGFYLCAWGRQGRPPDFGPGTRLTVT.

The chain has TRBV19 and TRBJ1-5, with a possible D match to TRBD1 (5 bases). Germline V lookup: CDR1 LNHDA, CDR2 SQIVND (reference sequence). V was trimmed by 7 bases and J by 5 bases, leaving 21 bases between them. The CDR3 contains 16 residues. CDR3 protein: CASTEFYRLSDQPQHF. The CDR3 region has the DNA TGTGCCAGTACCGAATTTTACAGGCTATCTGATCAGCCCCAGCATTTT.